This TCR beta chain was obtained from a study of blood T cell repertoires in COVID-19 (dated by TCRdb to about 2020). Concerning the study at large: Samples covering the acute and convalescent phases of COVID-19 were provided by collaborators in the United States, Italy and Spain. The prospective study material was composed of cDNA or gDNA derived from T cells, B-cell-depleted T cells, or PBMCs. Deeply sampled blood TCRbeta repertoires from subjects exposed to, actively infected with, or recovered from COVID-19 were included in the dataset. The repertoires were released in a freely available public database intended as a resource for research on the immune response to SARS-CoV-2. The samples were drawn from two sources: the first 160 participants of the ongoing ImmuneRACE study, and 1,200 or so subjects contributed by 6 global collaborators. The sample metadata nearly always contained a de-identified subject ID, COVID-19 status, age in years and sex. Where available, HLA class I and class II types were obtained from metadata supplied by the sample provider rather than from assay-based typing.

Taken from the germline V gene, the CDR1 and CDR2 loops are LGHNT and FRNRAP. At the junction V is shortened by 1 base and J by 5 bases, with 9 bases in between. The CDR3 numbers 13 residues from cysteine through phenylalanine. The kept DNA is CDR3 alone, 39 bases in frame from the first base. Study-level results and caveats: The amount of clinical and demographic metadata varied by source and participant and was provided uncurated.

TCRbeta CDR3 regions were amplified from genomic DNA using the immunoSEQ Assay, a bias-controlled multiplex PCR. On the study's bioinformatics: Within the assay, amplification of reference gene primers was used to estimate how many nucleated cells each sample contained. To quantify the absolute abundance of each unique TCRbeta CDR3 rearrangement, sequence reads were collapsed and filtered. For each sample, productive Simpson clonality was calculated by taking the square root of Simpson's diversity index across productive rearrangements. TCRdb provides this immuneACCESS table in a form limited to in-frame rearrangements. Some clones are lacking; in checked studies, under half of them reflect an unresolved V gene, and why the rest are absent is not known. The V and J calls and clone size are taken from that table; D and trimming were inferred from the DNA. The sample table lists over 40,000 clones, about 80% of them with a count of one. The ten largest clones add up to about 14% of the sample.

This clone occurred once. It lacks a known antigen. No qualities accompany the bases; no much larger clone lies one base away. Collaborating institutions collected whole blood in K2EDTA tubes following their own protocols. For TCRbeta analysis, collaborator samples were shipped as frozen whole blood, as isolated PBMCs, or as DNA extracted from either sample type. Rearrangement joined TRBV12-5 to TRBJ2-7; D gene: possibly TRBD1, on 6 matching bases. The receptor comes from a human donor in a cohort sampled during active COVID-19. The specimen sequenced was peripheral blood. Here the CDR3 is given as CASGLDYRDEQYF. The DNA sequence is TGTGCTAGTGGTTTGGACTACAGGGACGAGCAGTACTTC. The full variable domain, completed from the reference TRBV12-5 and TRBJ2-7 proteins outside the CDR3, reads DARVTQTPRHKVTEMGQEVTMRCQPILGHNTVFWYRQTMMQGLELLAYFRNRAPLDDSGMPKDRFSAEMPDATLATLKIQPSEPRDSAVYFCASGLDYRDEQYFGPGTRLTVT.